What follows is one TCR beta chain and its context. RNA transcripts served as the template for amplifying TCR beta CDR3 regions. When the TCR CDR3 underwent first-round RT-PCR, the HTBI primer set was used. TCRdb re-derived calls from the multiplex PCR reads in MiXCR, one entry per CDR3 protein. The table shows a few hundred thousand distinct CDR3 sequences, with 12% to 15% occurring only once. The entry originates in a study of T cells in Graves' hyperthyroidism and ophthalmopathy. V lost 2 bases, J lost 8 bases, and 12 bases lay in between. Germline V lookup: CDR1 DFQATT, CDR2 SNEGSKA (reference sequence). The CDR3 is 13 residues long.

Material for sequencing was blood. The chain is built from TRBV20-1 and TRBJ1-4, with D perhaps matching TRBD1 (5 bases). This sequence was found in a middle-aged woman with Graves' hyperthyroidism. DNA of the CDR3: TGCAGTGCTAGATCGGGGGGTGACGAAAAACTGTTTTTT. It codes for CSARSGGDEKLFF.